The text below deals with one T cell receptor beta chain. The antigen remains unidentified. 13 Jbeta primers and 60 Vbeta primers were used for the PCR. Here immunoSEQ multiplex PCR was the method, and the copy in TCRdb shows in-frame clones only, minus some. The sample includes just over 150,000 clones, around 76% of them seen just once. The record originates from a study of cytomegalovirus exposure and HLA in healthy donors. Findings and limits, study-wide: A missense variant in DCLRE1C was later tied to TCR beta V- and J-gene trimming. Across donors, most TCRs were seen rarely, yet some public ones were widespread. TCR beta sequences reportedly predicted most subjects' HLA-A and HLA-B alleles accurately. By a later analysis, the bulk of CMV-associated TCR beta chains appeared HLA-restricted.

This CDR3 contains 12 residues. Germline CDR1 LNHDA, CDR2 SQIVND (reference sequence). V lost 5 bases to trimming and J lost 10 bases, with 12 bases between them. Sequencing was carried out using PBMCs. The TCR originated in a female donor in good health and CMV-seronegative. The chain combines TRBV19 with TRBJ1-3, with D possibly TRBD1 on 6 matching bases. The DNA of the CDR3 is TGTGCCAGTAGTCCCAGGACAGATACCATATATTTT. Encoded protein: CASSPRTDTIYF.